This T cell receptor (beta chain) was identified during a study of blood T cell repertoires in COVID-19. Study-wide background: PBMCs, B-cell-depleted T cells, or T cells provided the cDNA or gDNA that made up the material.

TCRdb's table, derived via immunoSEQ multiplex PCR, lists solely in-frame clones and lacks some. In the table there are 250,000 to 300,000 clones, around nine tenths of which are singletons. The trim removed 2 bases at V and 6 bases at J, leaving 5 bases unmatched. Germline lookup yields CDR1 MNHEY and CDR2 SMNVEV (reference sequence). CDR3 length: 15 amino acids. This clone occurred once. Source material: peripheral blood. This chain uses TRBV27 with TRBJ2-1, with 9 nucleotides matching TRBD2. The TCR sequence derives from a man aged 25 to 40 with active or convalescent COVID-19. The CDR3 is CASSLGGGALNEQFF. The CDR3 coding sequence is TGTGCCAGCAGTTTAGGCGGGGGGGCTCTCAATGAGCAGTTCTTC.